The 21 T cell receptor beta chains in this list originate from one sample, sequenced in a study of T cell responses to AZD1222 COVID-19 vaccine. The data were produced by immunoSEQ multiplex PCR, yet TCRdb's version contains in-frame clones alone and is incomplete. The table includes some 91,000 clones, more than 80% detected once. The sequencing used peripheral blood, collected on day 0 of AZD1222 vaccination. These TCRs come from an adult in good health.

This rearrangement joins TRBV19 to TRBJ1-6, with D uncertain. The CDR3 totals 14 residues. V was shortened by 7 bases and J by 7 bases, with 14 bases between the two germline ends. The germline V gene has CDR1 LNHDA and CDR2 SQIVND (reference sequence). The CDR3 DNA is TGTGCCAGTACCATGGACGGAGAGAATTCACCCCTCCACTTT. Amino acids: CASTMDGENSPLHF. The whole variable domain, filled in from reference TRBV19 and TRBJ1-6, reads DGGITQSPKYLFRKEGQNVTLSCEQNLNHDAMYWYRQDPGQGLRLIYYSQIVNDFQKGDIAEGYSVSREKKESFPLTVTSAQKNPTAFYLCASTMDGENSPLHFGNGTRLTVT.

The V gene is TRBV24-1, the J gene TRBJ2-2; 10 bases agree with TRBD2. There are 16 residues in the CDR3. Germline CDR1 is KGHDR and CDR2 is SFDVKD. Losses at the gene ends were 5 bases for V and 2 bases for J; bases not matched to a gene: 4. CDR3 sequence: CATSGSSGGNTGELFF. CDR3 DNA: TGTGCCACCAGTGGGTCTAGCGGGGGAAACACCGGGGAGCTGTTTTTT.

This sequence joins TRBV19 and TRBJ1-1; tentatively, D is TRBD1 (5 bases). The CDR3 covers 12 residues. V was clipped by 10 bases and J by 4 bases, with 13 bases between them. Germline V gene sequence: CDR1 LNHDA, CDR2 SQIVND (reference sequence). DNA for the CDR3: TGTGCCACCCGGGGGGGGGTCACTGAAGCTTTCTTT. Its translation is CATRGGVTEAFF.

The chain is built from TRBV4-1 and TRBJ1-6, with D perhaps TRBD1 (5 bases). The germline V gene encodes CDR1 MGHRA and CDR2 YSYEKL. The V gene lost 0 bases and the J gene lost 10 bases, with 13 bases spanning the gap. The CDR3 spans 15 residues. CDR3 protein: CASSQDGGLRSPLHF. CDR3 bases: TGCGCCAGCAGCCAAGATGGGGGGTTAAGATCACCCCTCCACTTT.

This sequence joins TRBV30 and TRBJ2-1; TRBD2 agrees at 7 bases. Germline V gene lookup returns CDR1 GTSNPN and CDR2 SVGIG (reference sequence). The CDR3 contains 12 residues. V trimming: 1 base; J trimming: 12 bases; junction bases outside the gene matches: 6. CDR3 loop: CAWSATTSMQFF. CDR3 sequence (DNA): TGTGCCTGGAGTGCGACGACTAGCATGCAGTTCTTC.

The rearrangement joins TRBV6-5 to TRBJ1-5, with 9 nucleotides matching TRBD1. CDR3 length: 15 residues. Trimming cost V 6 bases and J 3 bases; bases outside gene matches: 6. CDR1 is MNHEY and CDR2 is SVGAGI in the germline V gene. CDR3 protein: CASSPGQGFNQPQHF. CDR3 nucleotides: TGTGCCAGCAGCCCGGGACAGGGCTTCAATCAGCCCCAGCATTTT.

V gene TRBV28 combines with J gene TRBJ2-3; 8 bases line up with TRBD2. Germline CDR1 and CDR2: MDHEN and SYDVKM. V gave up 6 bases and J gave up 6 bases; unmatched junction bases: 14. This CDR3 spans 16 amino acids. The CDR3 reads CASRADGLAGDDTQYF. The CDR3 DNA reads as TGTGCCAGCAGGGCCGACGGGCTAGCGGGTGATGATACGCAGTATTTT.

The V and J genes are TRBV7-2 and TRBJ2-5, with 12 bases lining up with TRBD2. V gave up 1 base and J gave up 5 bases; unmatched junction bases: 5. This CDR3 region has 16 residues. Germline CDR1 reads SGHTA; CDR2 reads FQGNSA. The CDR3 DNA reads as TGTGCCAGCAGCTTAGTTGGGACTAGCGGGTCGGAGACCCAGTACTTC. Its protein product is CASSLVGTSGSETQYF.

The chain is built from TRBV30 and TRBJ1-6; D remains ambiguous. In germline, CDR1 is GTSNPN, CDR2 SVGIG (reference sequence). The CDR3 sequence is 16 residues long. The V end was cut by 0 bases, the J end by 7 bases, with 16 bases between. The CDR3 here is CAWSVLRGRENSPLHF. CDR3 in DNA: TGTGCCTGGAGTGTACTGCGGGGTCGGGAAAATTCACCCCTCCACTTT. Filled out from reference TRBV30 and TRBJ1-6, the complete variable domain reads SQTIHQWPATLVQPVGSPLSLECTVEGTSNPNLYWYRQAAGRGLQLLFYSVGIGQISSEVPQNLSASRPQDRQFILSSKKLLLSDSGFYLCAWSVLRGRENSPLHFGNGTRLTVT.

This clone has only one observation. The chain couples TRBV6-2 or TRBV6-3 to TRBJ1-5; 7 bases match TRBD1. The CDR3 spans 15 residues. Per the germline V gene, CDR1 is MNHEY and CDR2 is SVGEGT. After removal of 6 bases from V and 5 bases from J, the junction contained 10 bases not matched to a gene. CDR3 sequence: CASSTQGRGYQPQHF. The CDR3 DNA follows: TGTGCCAGCAGCACACAGGGGCGTGGGTATCAGCCCCAGCATTTT.

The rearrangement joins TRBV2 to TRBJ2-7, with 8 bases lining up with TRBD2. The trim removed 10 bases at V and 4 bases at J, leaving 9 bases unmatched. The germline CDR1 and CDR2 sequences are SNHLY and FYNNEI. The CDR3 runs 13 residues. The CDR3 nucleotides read TGTGCCATCCAAACTAGCGGTTATTACGAGCAGTACTTC. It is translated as CAIQTSGYYEQYF.

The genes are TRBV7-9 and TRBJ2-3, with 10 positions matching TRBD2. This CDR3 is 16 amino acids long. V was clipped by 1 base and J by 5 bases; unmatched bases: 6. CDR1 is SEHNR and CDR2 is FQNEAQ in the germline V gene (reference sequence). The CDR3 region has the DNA TGTGCCAGCAGCTTAGTATCGCTAGCGGGAGAAGATACGCAGTATTTT. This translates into CASSLVSLAGEDTQYF.

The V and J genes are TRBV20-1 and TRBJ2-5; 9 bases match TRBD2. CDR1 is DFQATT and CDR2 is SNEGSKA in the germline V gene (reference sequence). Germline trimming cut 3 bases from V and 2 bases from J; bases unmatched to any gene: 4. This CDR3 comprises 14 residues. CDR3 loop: CSASFLAGQETQYF. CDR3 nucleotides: TGCAGTGCTAGTTTCCTAGCGGGACAAGAGACCCAGTACTTC.

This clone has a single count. The chain's CDR3 is CASSAPLDWITEAFF. For the CDR3, the DNA is TGTGCCAGCAGCGCACCCCTGGACTGGATTACTGAAGCTTTCTTT. The V gene is TRBV7-9, the J gene TRBJ1-1; D not resolved. V lost 5 bases and J lost 5, with 18 bases in between. Per germline, CDR1 SEHNR and CDR2 FQNEAQ (reference sequence). This CDR3 contains 15 residues.

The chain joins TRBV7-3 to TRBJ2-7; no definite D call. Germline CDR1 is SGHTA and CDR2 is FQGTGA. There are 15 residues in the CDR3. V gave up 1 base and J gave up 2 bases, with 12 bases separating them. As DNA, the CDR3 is TGTGCCAGCAGCTTAATGGGTGGCAAACCCTACGAGCAGTACTTC. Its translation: CASSLMGGKPYEQYF.

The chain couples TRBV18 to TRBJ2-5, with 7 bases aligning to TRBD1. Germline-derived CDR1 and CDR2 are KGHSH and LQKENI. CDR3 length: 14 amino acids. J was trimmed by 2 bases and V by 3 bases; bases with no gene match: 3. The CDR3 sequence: CASSPTGRQETQYF. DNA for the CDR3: TGTGCCAGCTCACCGACAGGGCGGCAAGAGACCCAGTACTTC.

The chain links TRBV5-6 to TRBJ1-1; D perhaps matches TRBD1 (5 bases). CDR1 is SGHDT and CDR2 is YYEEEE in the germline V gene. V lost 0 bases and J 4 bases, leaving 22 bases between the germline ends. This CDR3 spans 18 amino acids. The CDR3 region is CASSLAGLMIRVGTEAFF. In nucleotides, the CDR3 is TGTGCCAGCAGCTTGGCGGGTTTGATGATCAGGGTGGGCACTGAAGCTTTCTTT.

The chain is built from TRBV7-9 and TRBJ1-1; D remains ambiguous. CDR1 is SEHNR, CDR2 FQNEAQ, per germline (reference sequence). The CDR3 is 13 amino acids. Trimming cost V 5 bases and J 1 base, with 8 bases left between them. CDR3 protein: CASSPVGNTEAFF. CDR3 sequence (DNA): TGTGCCAGCAGCCCTGTAGGGAACACTGAAGCTTTCTTT.

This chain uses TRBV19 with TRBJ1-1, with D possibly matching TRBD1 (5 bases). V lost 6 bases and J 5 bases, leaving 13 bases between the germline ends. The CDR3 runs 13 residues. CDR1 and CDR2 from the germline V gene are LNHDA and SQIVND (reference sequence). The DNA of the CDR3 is TGTGCCAGTAGCAGGGAAGATAATACTGAAGCTTTCTTT. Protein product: CASSREDNTEAFF.

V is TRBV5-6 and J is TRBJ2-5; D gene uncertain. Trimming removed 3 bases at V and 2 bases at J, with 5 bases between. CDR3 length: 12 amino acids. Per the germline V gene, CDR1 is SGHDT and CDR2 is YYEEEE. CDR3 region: CASSWVQETQYF. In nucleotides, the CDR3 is TGTGCCAGCAGCTGGGTACAAGAGACCCAGTACTTC. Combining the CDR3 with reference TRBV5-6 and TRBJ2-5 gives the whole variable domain DAGVTQSPTHLIKTRGQQVTLRCSPKSGHDTVSWYQQALGQGPQFIFQYYEEEERQRGNFPDRFSGHQFPNYSSELNVNALLLGDSALYLCASSWVQETQYFGPGTRLLVL.

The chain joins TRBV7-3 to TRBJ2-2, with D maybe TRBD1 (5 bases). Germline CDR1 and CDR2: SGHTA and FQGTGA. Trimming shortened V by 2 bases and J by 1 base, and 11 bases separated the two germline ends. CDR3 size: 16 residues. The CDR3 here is CASSLSKGLNTGELFF. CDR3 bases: TGTGCCAGCAGCTTATCTAAGGGGTTGAACACCGGGGAGCTGTTTTTT.